The entry below describes one T cell receptor beta chain. Its target is unknown. The entry originates in a study of T cell responses to AZD1222 COVID-19 vaccine. General study points: With two AZD1222 doses given, Spike-specific TCR breadth and depth both rose. Close to half of all spike-specific TCRs reportedly target regions of the variants that are unmutated. Researchers report vaccine-associated CD4 TCRs spanning spike, with dominance at 160-218 and 743-854. Seropositivity was recorded at baseline in only a handful of AZD1222 recipients.

The CDR3 runs to 16 residues. The ends were cut back, 4 bases at V and 7 bases at J, with 21 bases in the middle. CDR1 and CDR2 (germline): SGHRS, YFSETQ. This table comes from immunoSEQ multiplex PCR, and its TCRdb copy is limited to in-frame clones, with some not included. This table has roughly 28,000 clones, over 90% appearing once. The receptor's source is an adult in good health. The genes are TRBV5-1 and TRBJ2-1, with D possibly called TRBD1 or TRBD2 (5 bases each). The sequences come from peripheral blood, collected on day 0 of AZD1222 vaccination. The chain's CDR3 is CASSDVPGTGPNEQFF. The DNA of the CDR3 is TGCGCCAGCAGCGATGTCCCAGGGACCGGCCCTAATGAGCAGTTCTTC. The full variable domain, rest sourced from reference TRBV5-1 and TRBJ2-1, is KAGVTQTPRYLIKTRGQQVTLSCSPISGHRSVSWYQQTPGQGLQFLFEYFSETQRNKGNFPGRFSGRQFSNSRSEMNVSTLELGDSALYLCASSDVPGTGPNEQFFGPGTRLTVL.